This T cell receptor (beta chain) originates from a study of shared clonotypes between healthy human individuals. Naivety among CD8 cells was defined by CD45RO negativity and positive CCR7 selection, thereby excluding terminally differentiated effector memory CD45RA+ cells. Looked up from germline, CDR1 is KGHSY and CDR2 is FQNENV. V shed 0 bases and J shed 11 bases, with 19 bases lying between them. The CDR3 is 15 residues long. Some clones are missing from TCRdb's copy, which holds only in-frame ones; the method was immunoSEQ multiplex PCR. The sample includes around 2,000,000 clones, over 85% of them seen just once.

This chain uses TRBV16 with TRBJ1-1; D may be TRBD1 (6 bases). The sequenced sample consisted of naive CD8+ T cells sorted from blood. The receptor was derived from a man between 18 and 35 years old in good health. CDR3 nucleotides: TGTGCCAGCAGCCAATCGAGCACCGGGGGCGTAGCGGCTTTCTTT. Translating it yields CASSQSSTGGVAAFF.